This passage covers 6 T cell receptor beta chains from one sample sequenced in a study of vaccination effects on CD4 cells after COVID-19. These receptors' targets are unknown. Clones were sequenced by immunoSEQ multiplex PCR, and TCRdb holds only the in-frame ones, with some missing. The data show approximately 30,000 clones, about 72% seen once. ViraFEST assay sequencing came after antigen-specific CD4+ T cells were expanded with viral peptide pools. Culture lasted about 11 days before CD4+ T cell isolation. Sample: CD4+ T cells from PBMCs cultured with HCoV-229E spike peptides, taken before COVID-19 vaccination. These receptors originate from a human donor who received a COVID-19 vaccine.

This chain joins TRBV3-1 (or the pseudogene TRBV3-2) and TRBJ1-1; D is ambiguous. The germline V gene has CDR1 LGHDT and CDR2 YNNKEL (reference sequence). Trimming took 6 bases from V and 0 from J, leaving 11 bases between them. The CDR3 has 14 residues. CDR3 protein: CASSPLVMNTEAFF. The DNA of the CDR3 is TGTGCCAGCAGTCCACTCGTCATGAACACTGAAGCTTTCTTT.

The chain recombines TRBV18 with TRBJ2-3; D not certain. The CDR3 consists of 14 residues. Trimming cost V 3 bases and J 0 bases, with 7 bases left between them. From germline, CDR1 is KGHSH and CDR2 LQKENI. The chain's CDR3 is CASSPPASTDTQYF. DNA of the CDR3: TGTGCCAGCTCACCTCCGGCTAGCACAGATACGCAGTATTTT.

The V gene is TRBV18, the J gene TRBJ2-3; 12 nucleotides line up with TRBD2. This CDR3 is 16 amino acids long. V gave up 3 bases and J gave up 0 bases; unmatched junction bases: 1. Germline CDR1 KGHSH, CDR2 LQKENI. The CDR3 region is CASSPTSGRSTDTQYF. The DNA of the CDR3 is TGTGCCAGCTCACCTACTAGCGGGAGGAGCACAGATACGCAGTATTTT.

V gene TRBV18 combines with J gene TRBJ1-1, with D possibly matching TRBD1 (6 bases). V was shortened by 3 bases and J by 6 bases, with 17 bases between the two germline ends. Germline V CDR1 and CDR2: KGHSH, LQKENI. The CDR3 contains 15 residues. The CDR3, as DNA: TGTGCCAGCTCACCCCGAACTACAGGGCATCCTGAAGCTTTCTTT. It codes for CASSPRTTGHPEAFF.

CDR3 amino acids: CASSVYGTGDGYTF. For the CDR3, the DNA is TGTGCCAGCAGTGTATACGGGACAGGGGATGGCTACACCTTC. The chain links TRBV2 to TRBJ1-2; 10 bases agree with TRBD1. V was clipped by 4 bases and J by 6 bases; unmatched bases: 5. Per germline, CDR1 SNHLY and CDR2 FYNNEI. This CDR3 has 14 amino acids.

The V call is TRBV21-1, the J call TRBJ1-2; the D segment call TRBD1 is taken from the table without a DNA check. TRBV21-1 is designated a pseudogene. The CDR3 extends over 13 amino acids. The DNA of the CDR3 is TGTGCCAGCAGCCGAGACAGCCTCTATGGCTACACCTTC. This codes for CASSRDSLYGYTF.